The 2 T cell receptor beta chains listed next were all sequenced from one sample in a study of blood T cell repertoires in COVID-19. The assay was immunoSEQ multiplex PCR, and TCRdb's table has in-frame clones only and misses some. The sample holds roughly 100,000 clones, about 91% seen once. The sample consisted of peripheral blood. These receptor sequences come from a woman between 65 and 79 years old with acute or convalescent COVID-19.

The rearrangement uses TRBV2 and TRBJ2-2; D possibly corresponds to TRBD2 (5 bases). This CDR3 comprises 14 residues. With 8 bases removed from V and 6 bases from J, the gap between germline ends came to 16 bases. Germline V gives CDR1 SNHLY, CDR2 FYNNEI. The CDR3 sequence is CASQGGQVAGELFF. The CDR3 bases are TGTGCCAGCCAAGGAGGCCAGGTGGCCGGGGAGCTGTTTTTT. Variable domain in full (rest from reference TRBV2 and TRBJ2-2): EPEVTQTPSHQVTQMGQEVILRCVPISNHLYFYWYRQILGQKVEFLVSFYNNEISEKSEIFDDQFSVERPDGSNFTLKIRSTKLEDSAMYFCASQGGQVAGELFFGEGSRLTVL.

The rearrangement joins TRBV28 to TRBJ2-7; 12 positions agree with TRBD2. V trimming: 5 bases; J trimming: 5 bases; junction bases outside the gene matches: 10. The CDR3 length is 16 residues. Germline lookup yields CDR1 MDHEN and CDR2 SYDVKM. CDR3 coding DNA: TGTGCCAGCAGTCCTACCACTAGCGGGAGGAGAAACGAGCAGTACTTC. It encodes CASSPTTSGRRNEQYF.